This T cell receptor beta chain was sequenced for a study of shared clonotypes between healthy human individuals. The naive CD8 population came from CD45RO-negative cells selected for CCR7, without terminally differentiated effector memory CD45RA+ cells. This clone was seen more than once but under ten times. Study processing details: Filtering of immunoSEQ junctional sequences could not match full-length read filtering. The data were produced by immunoSEQ multiplex PCR, yet TCRdb's version contains in-frame clones alone and is incomplete. V and J calls and clone size are those listed in that table; D and trimming were worked out from the DNA. The table records a few million clones, 90% to 95% of them present only once. J lost 4 bases, V lost 6 bases, and 4 bases had no gene match. In germline, CDR1 is MDHEN, CDR2 SYDVKM. The CDR3 is 13 amino acids.

V gene TRBV28 combines with J gene TRBJ1-2; 8 bases match TRBD1. This receptor was obtained from a man between 18 and 29 years old in good health. Some clones in this sample may be carry-over from other donors' samples. Source material: naive CD8+ T cells from PBMCs. DNA of the CDR3: TGTGCCAGCAGACCGGACAGGGTCTATGGCTACACCTTC. This sequence encodes CASRPDRVYGYTF.